A few counts support the clone carrying this T cell receptor (beta chain). Antigen specificity is unknown. Just one base apart from a much larger clone, this may be a read error. The CDR3 carries no conserved terminal phenylalanine or tryptophan, so it likely arises from a read error. The sample comes from a study of regulatory T cells in long-lasting Graves disease. Whole-study context: More than 5 years of antithyroid drugs with positive TSH receptor antibodies defined persistent Graves' disease.

Study-wide points: Persistent disease samples used TRBV28, TRBJ1-2 and TRBJ2-5 preferentially. Thyroid tissue was not sampled; only peripheral blood was. The number of shared public clonotypes was higher in persistent patients (fewer than 3,000) than new patients (around 960).

The germline V gene has CDR1 SEHNR and CDR2 FQNEAQ (reference sequence). This CDR3 has 15 amino acids. Trimming cost V 4 bases and J 0 bases; bases outside gene matches: 2. As for time point: persistent/refractory GD, antithyroid drugs over 5 years with positive TRAb. The TCR library was made from RNA that had been extracted from PBMCs in TRIzol. Building the TCR beta libraries relied on iRepertoire HTBI primers, and CDR3 regions underwent Arm-PCR. Using its own MiXCR run on the multiplex PCR reads, TCRdb lists one record per CDR3 protein. The sample comprises under 450,000 distinct CDR3 sequences, approximately 25% of which are singletons, and roughly a quarter rests with the top ten.

The V call is TRBV7-9, the J call TRBJ1-1, with 10 bases lining up with TRBD1. The specimen comprised peripheral blood mononuclear cells (PBMCs), sampled when the disease was refractory, from a patient treated with antithyroid drugs. This clonotype was obtained from a woman between 35 and 50 years old with Graves disease. CDR3 residues: CASSSGQGLNTEAFL. CDR3 DNA: TGTGCCAGCAGCTCGGGACAGGGGTTGAACACTGAAGCTTTCCTT.